This T cell receptor (beta chain) appears in the sequencing data of a study of shared clonotypes between healthy human individuals. General study findings and limits: Blood was the sole source, and tissue repertoires probably differ. Generation probabilities of non-shared clonotypes were lower (relative to those shared by all four donors).

The method was immunoSEQ multiplex PCR; TCRdb's version includes in-frame clones alone and lacks a portion of them. This sample has approximately 2.4 million clones, with approximately 94% found just once. A remark on this clone: Its antigen is unknown. The same CDR3 is also encoded by other DNA sequences in this sample.

Donors comprised only Caucasian adults living in Nashville, Tennessee. Memory CD4+ cells were the fraction left after CD45RA+ naive selection. The V segment lost 4 bases and the J segment 4 bases; nucleotides outside the gene matches: 5. The CDR3 consists of 13 residues. Germline V gene sequence: CDR1 GTSNPN, CDR2 SVGIG (reference sequence). The rearrangement uses TRBV30 and TRBJ1-1; TRBD1 matches at 8 bases. Sequencing was done on a sample of naive CD4+ T cells sorted from blood. Subset noted: CD45RA+ positively selected. This TCR derives from a man aged 18 to 30 in good health. CDR3 sequence (DNA): TGTGCCTGGACACGACAGGGGCTCACTGAAGCTTTCTTT. Amino acids: CAWTRQGLTEAFF.